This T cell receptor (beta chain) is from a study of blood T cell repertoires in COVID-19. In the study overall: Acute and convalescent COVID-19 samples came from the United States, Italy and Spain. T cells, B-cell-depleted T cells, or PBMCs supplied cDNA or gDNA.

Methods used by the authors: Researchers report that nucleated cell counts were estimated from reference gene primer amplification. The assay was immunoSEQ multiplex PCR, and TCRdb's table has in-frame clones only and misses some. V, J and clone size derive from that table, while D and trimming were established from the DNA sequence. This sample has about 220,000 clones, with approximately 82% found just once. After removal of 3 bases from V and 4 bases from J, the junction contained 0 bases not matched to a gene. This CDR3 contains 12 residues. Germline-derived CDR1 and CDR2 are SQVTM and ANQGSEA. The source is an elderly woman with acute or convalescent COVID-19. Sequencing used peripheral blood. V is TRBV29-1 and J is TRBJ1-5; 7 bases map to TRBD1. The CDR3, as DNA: TGCAGCGTTGAGACAGGGAATCAGCCCCAGCATTTT. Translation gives CSVETGNQPQHF.